This T cell receptor (beta chain) originates from a study of blood T cell repertoires in COVID-19. The overall study: Sources were T cells, B-cell-depleted T cells, or PBMCs; the material itself was cDNA or gDNA.

Study processing details: Amplification with reference gene primers provided the estimates of nucleated cell counts. Assay used: immunoSEQ multiplex PCR; TCRdb lists only in-frame clones, some missing. That table is the source of V, J and clone size, and D and trimming were worked out from the DNA. Of 250,000 or so clones listed, about 91% are singletons. Seattle patients were enrolled during active infection and followed longitudinally. This CDR3 spans 14 amino acids. V shed 7 bases and J shed 7 bases, with 14 bases lying between them. The V gene's germline CDR1 is ENHRY and CDR2 SYGVKD. This receptor was obtained from a woman aged 25 to 39 with COVID-19, enrolled during active disease. Sequencing was done on a sample of peripheral blood. The chain employs TRBV10-3 and TRBJ1-6; D not resolved. The DNA of the CDR3 is TGTGCCATCAACGCCCCGGGTCCAAATTCACCCCTCCACTTT. It specifies CAINAPGPNSPLHF.